These 19 T cell receptor beta chains share one sample of origin, sequenced in a study of cytomegalovirus exposure and HLA in healthy donors. PCR involved 60 Vbeta and 13 Jbeta primers. The data were produced by immunoSEQ multiplex PCR, yet TCRdb's version contains in-frame clones alone and is incomplete. The top ten clones hold roughly 6.3% of a sample with nearly 95,000 clones, under 80% of them seen once. The material sequenced was PBMCs. Receptor source: a woman aged 25-40 years in good health and CMV-seronegative.

The chain combines TRBV28 with TRBJ2-2; no clear D. This CDR3 has 15 residues. The ends were cut back, 3 bases at V and 1 base at J, with 9 bases in the middle. Germline loops: CDR1 MDHEN, CDR2 SYDVKM. The CDR3 bases are TGTGCCAGCAGTTTTGAGAGGCTGAACACCGGGGAGCTGTTTTTT. Encoded protein: CASSFERLNTGELFF.

This chain links TRBV11-2 with TRBJ2-3; 7 nucleotides agree with TRBD2. V was pared by 2 bases and J by 0 bases, with 5 bases of the junction left unmatched. Germline V gene lookup returns CDR1 SGHAT and CDR2 FQNNGV. This CDR3 comprises 16 residues. The CDR3 reads CASSLWGGVSTDTQYF. CDR3 sequence (DNA): TGTGCCAGCAGCTTATGGGGGGGGGTTAGCACAGATACGCAGTATTTT.

This clone has just one count. The chain uses TRBV27 and TRBJ2-1, with D tentatively TRBD2 (6 bases). The CDR3 sequence is 14 residues long. Germline V gene sequence: CDR1 MNHEY, CDR2 SMNVEV (reference sequence). Trimming shortened V by 2 bases and J by 5 bases, and 10 bases separated the two germline ends. CDR3 sequence reads: CASSLRRRDNEQFF. The CDR3 DNA sequence: TGTGCCAGCAGTTTACGGCGGAGGGACAATGAGCAGTTCTTC.

This clone was observed a few times. This sequence joins TRBV2 and TRBJ2-7; TRBD2 matches at 8 bases. Germline V gives CDR1 SNHLY, CDR2 FYNNEI. This CDR3 region has 13 residues. V lost 6 bases to trimming and J lost 2 bases; unmatched junction nucleotides: 3. The CDR3, as DNA: TGTGCCAGCAGCCCGGGAGGGCCCTACGAGCAGTACTTC. It codes for CASSPGGPYEQYF.

The CDR3 is CASSVVSDLNTGELFF. CDR3 coding DNA: TGTGCCAGCAGCGTAGTTTCAGATCTTAACACCGGGGAGCTGTTTTTT. The chain uses TRBV9 and TRBJ2-2; no firm D call. Trimming took off 0 bases at V and 2 bases at J, with 11 bases between the two ends. Germline V lookup: CDR1 SGDLS, CDR2 YYNGEE. This CDR3 contains 16 residues.

This clone was found once. This rearrangement joins TRBV7-3 to TRBJ1-2; a weak D match, TRBD1 (6 bases). The CDR3 is made up of 16 amino acids. CDR1 SGHTA and CDR2 FQGTGA come from the germline V gene. The V end was cut by 2 bases, the J end by 4 bases, with 17 bases between. CDR3 sequence reads: CASSLVGPTGSYGYTF. The CDR3 coding sequence is TGTGCCAGCAGCTTAGTGGGACCTACAGGGAGCTATGGCTACACCTTC.

The CDR3 bases are TGCGCCAGCAGCTTGGGTGGGACTAGCACAGATACGCAGTATTTT. Amino acids: CASSLGGTSTDTQYF. This chain links TRBV5-1 with TRBJ2-3; tentatively, D is TRBD2 (6 bases). The CDR3 is made up of 15 amino acids. Trimming shortened V by 0 bases and J by 0 bases, and 8 bases separated the two germline ends. Germline V CDR1 and CDR2: SGHRS, YFSETQ.

The chain employs TRBV5-4 and TRBJ1-1; 9 nucleotides line up with TRBD1. CDR3 size: 15 residues. Germline V CDR1 and CDR2: SGHNT, YYREEE (reference sequence). V shed 2 bases and J 3 bases; nucleotides not matched to a gene: 5. The CDR3 DNA follows: TGTGCCAGCAGCTTTGACAGGGGGGAGGACACTGAAGCTTTCTTT. Its protein product is CASSFDRGEDTEAFF.

Only one count was recorded for this clone. The rearrangement links TRBV7-8 to TRBJ2-5, with 9 positions matching TRBD1. Germline CDR1 and CDR2: SGHVS and FQNEAQ. The V and J ends lost 5 bases and 2 bases, in that order; junction bases with no gene match: 6. The CDR3 covers 15 residues. The CDR3 DNA reads TGTGCCAGCAGCCTACAGGGGGCGCGTCAAGAGACCCAGTACTTC. This sequence encodes CASSLQGARQETQYF.

This chain links TRBV9 with TRBJ1-4; D is possibly TRBD1 (5 bases). Germline V CDR1 and CDR2: SGDLS, YYNGEE. Trimming shortened V by 0 bases and J by 7 bases, and 13 bases separated the two germline ends. The CDR3 is 15 amino acids. The CDR3: CASSVGDRGFEKLFF. CDR3 bases: TGTGCCAGCAGCGTAGGCGACAGAGGTTTTGAAAAACTGTTTTTT.

The J gene is TRBJ1-2, the V gene TRBV19; 7 bases are a match to TRBD1. The junction had 3 bases not matched to a gene; V was cut back by 3 bases and J by 2 bases. The CDR3 has 14 residues. The V gene's germline CDR1 is LNHDA and CDR2 SQIVND (reference sequence). CDR3 nucleotide sequence: TGTGCCAGTAGTATTAGACAGGGAAACTATGGCTACACCTTC. Its translation: CASSIRQGNYGYTF. Complete variable domain (other parts from reference TRBV19 and TRBJ1-2): DGGITQSPKYLFRKEGQNVTLSCEQNLNHDAMYWYRQDPGQGLRLIYYSQIVNDFQKGDIAEGYSVSREKKESFPLTVTSAQKNPTAFYLCASSIRQGNYGYTFGSGTRLTVV.

This clone was detected a few times. Different DNA sequences within this sample yield the same CDR3. V usage is TRBV27 and J usage is TRBJ1-5; possible D gene TRBD1, 6 bases. CDR3 size: 14 residues. The V end lost 6 bases, the J end lost 4 bases, and 13 bases lay between the germline ends. Germline V CDR1 and CDR2: MNHEY, SMNVEV (reference sequence). The CDR3 DNA reads TGTGCCAGCAGCCCAAGAAGGGGGAATCAGCCCCAGCATTTT. It translates to CASSPRRGNQPQHF.

The chain uses TRBV27 and TRBJ1-2, with a possible D match to TRBD1 (6 bases). This CDR3 region has 14 residues. V was shortened by 5 bases and J by 4 bases, with 14 bases between the two germline ends. From germline, CDR1 is MNHEY and CDR2 SMNVEV (reference sequence). DNA for the CDR3: TGTGCCAGCAGTGCGCGTAGGGGGGGCTATGGCTACACCTTC. It codes for CASSARRGGYGYTF.

The chain has TRBV28 and TRBJ1-1, with 7 bases fitting TRBD1. Germline CDR1 is MDHEN and CDR2 is SYDVKM. Unmatched junction bases numbered 17, after V lost 10 bases and J lost 0 bases. The length of the CDR3 is 17 residues. The CDR3 here is CATLDQTGFPMNTEAFF. The CDR3 DNA is TGTGCCACCCTCGACCAGACAGGGTTTCCTATGAACACTGAAGCTTTCTTT.

This clone came up once. This chain uses TRBV5-1 with TRBJ1-1, with 7 bases that match TRBD1. V was clipped by 4 bases and J by 1 base; unmatched bases: 7. The V gene's germline CDR1 is SGHRS and CDR2 YFSETQ. The CDR3 is made up of 15 amino acids. CDR3 in DNA: TGCGCCAGCAGCAGAAGACAGGGAGCGAACACTGAAGCTTTCTTT. This sequence encodes CASSRRQGANTEAFF.

V gene TRBV10-1 combines with J gene TRBJ2-5; 10 bases fit TRBD1. Germline trimming cut 0 bases from V and 5 bases from J; bases unmatched to any gene: 9. Per germline, CDR1 WNHNN and CDR2 SYGVQD (reference sequence). There are 17 residues in the CDR3. CDR3 loop: CASSESGSTGGRETQYF. The CDR3, as DNA: TGCGCCAGCAGTGAGTCAGGCTCGACAGGGGGCCGGGAGACCCAGTACTTC.

The rearrangement links TRBV7-9 to TRBJ2-7; TRBD2 might be the D (5 bases). Trimming left V 0 bases short and J 2 bases short, with 17 bases between. The CDR3 has 17 amino acids. The germline V gene encodes CDR1 SEHNR and CDR2 FQNEAQ (reference sequence). CDR3 loop: CASSLAVRDMRTYEQYF. In nucleotides, the CDR3 is TGTGCCAGCAGCTTAGCGGTGAGGGATATGAGGACCTACGAGCAGTACTTC.

This clone showed up just a few times. The rearrangement uses TRBV7-7 and TRBJ2-3; no reliable D call. The CDR3 has 14 residues. V lost 3 bases to trimming and J lost 0 bases, with 7 bases between them. Germline V gene sequence: CDR1 SSHAT, CDR2 FNYEAQ (reference sequence). The CDR3 coding sequence is TGTGCCAGCAGCTTCGGCGGAAGCACAGATACGCAGTATTTT. It is translated as CASSFGGSTDTQYF.

The chain carries TRBV5-1 and TRBJ2-2, with TRBD1 matching over 9 bases. The CDR3 loop spans 15 amino acids. Per the germline V gene, CDR1 is SGHRS and CDR2 is YFSETQ. The V and J ends lost 0 bases and 3 bases, in that order; junction bases with no gene match: 0. The CDR3: CASSLGDRDTGELFF. CDR3 DNA sequence: TGCGCCAGCAGCTTGGGGGACAGGGACACCGGGGAGCTGTTTTTT.